The next 17 T cell receptor beta chains were all read from a single sample in a study of blood T cell repertoires in COVID-19. Produced via immunoSEQ multiplex PCR; TCRdb's table is partial and in-frame only. The sample has tens of thousands of clones, approximately 86% seen once; the top ten hold roughly 8%. Sequencing was performed on peripheral blood. These receptor sequences come from a woman in her 70s with active COVID-19.

The V and J genes are TRBV5-4 and TRBJ1-1, with D possibly matching TRBD1 (5 bases). Germline lookup yields CDR1 SGHNT and CDR2 YYREEE (reference sequence). The CDR3 covers 14 residues. Trimming shortened V by 3 bases and J by 1 base, and 10 bases separated the two germline ends. The CDR3 sequence is CASSYRQQNTEAFF. CDR3 bases: TGTGCCAGCAGCTATAGACAGCAGAACACTGAAGCTTTCTTT.

The V and J genes are TRBV29-1 and TRBJ2-5; D remains ambiguous. There are 11 residues in the CDR3. CDR1 SQVTM and CDR2 ANQGSEA come from the germline V gene. The V end was cut by 0 bases, the J end by 4 bases, with 3 bases between. CDR3 protein: CSVEDRETQYF. DNA of the CDR3: TGCAGCGTTGAAGATAGAGAGACCCAGTACTTC.

This clone has only one observation. The chain combines TRBV2 with TRBJ1-1; the match to TRBD1 covers 10 bases. Germline assignment: CDR1 SNHLY and CDR2 FYNNEI. This CDR3 has 15 residues. V gave up 7 bases and J gave up 5 bases; unmatched junction bases: 10. The CDR3 sequence is CASKQEGQGGTEAFF. In nucleotides, the CDR3 is TGTGCCAGCAAACAAGAAGGACAGGGGGGGACTGAAGCTTTCTTT.

The chain couples TRBV28 to TRBJ2-3; a possible D gene is TRBD2 (5 bases). Per germline, CDR1 MDHEN and CDR2 SYDVKM. The CDR3 loop spans 14 amino acids. V lost 8 bases and J lost 2, with 14 bases in between. As DNA, the CDR3 is TGTGCCAGCGGCGCGGGTCGGAACACAGATACGCAGTATTTT. Translated: CASGAGRNTDTQYF.

In this sample, this clone turned up a few times. The chain has TRBV28 and TRBJ2-7, with TRBD2 identical over 9 bases. The trim removed 5 bases at V and 3 bases at J, leaving 5 bases unmatched. CDR3 size: 14 residues. The germline CDR1 and CDR2 sequences are MDHEN and SYDVKM. The CDR3 coding sequence is TGTGCCAGCAGTGAGCTAGCGGGATTCTACGAGCAGTACTTC. Residues: CASSELAGFYEQYF.

V is TRBV5-1 and J is TRBJ2-3; 10 bases line up with TRBD1. Germline-derived CDR1 and CDR2 are SGHRS and YFSETQ. The CDR3 runs to 16 residues. V dropped 1 base and J dropped 3; count of bases not matched to a gene: 5. The CDR3 loop is CASSLQGQGITDTQYF. For the CDR3, the DNA is TGCGCCAGCAGCTTGCAGGGACAGGGGATAACAGATACGCAGTATTTT.

The V gene is TRBV30, the J gene TRBJ2-7, with TRBD2 as a possible D gene (6 bases). The V end was cut by 5 bases, the J end by 4 bases, with 15 bases between. In germline, CDR1 is GTSNPN, CDR2 SVGIG (reference sequence). The CDR3 consists of 13 residues. The CDR3 sequence: CAWESGRGYEQYF. The CDR3 DNA reads as TGTGCCTGGGAGTCGGGGCGGGGATACGAGCAGTACTTC. The whole variable domain, filled in from reference TRBV30 and TRBJ2-7, reads SQTIHQWPATLVQPVGSPLSLECTVEGTSNPNLYWYRQAAGRGLQLLFYSVGIGQISSEVPQNLSASRPQDRQFILSSKKLLLSDSGFYLCAWESGRGYEQYFGPGTRLTVT.

The chain is built from TRBV2 and TRBJ2-1; D gene uncertain. V was cut by 6 bases and J by 0 bases, with 6 bases left in between. The CDR3 runs 13 residues. Germline CDR1 reads SNHLY; CDR2 reads FYNNEI. Written as DNA, the CDR3 is TGTGCCAGCAGAACCTACTCCTACAATGAGCAGTTCTTC. Amino acids: CASRTYSYNEQFF.

The CDR3: CAWRVRGGLSYNEQFF. The CDR3, as DNA: TGTGCCTGGAGAGTTCGGGGGGGGCTTTCCTACAATGAGCAGTTCTTC. The gene calls are TRBV30 and TRBJ2-1, with 8 nucleotides matching TRBD2. Germline V CDR1 and CDR2: GTSNPN, SVGIG (reference sequence). Germline trimming cut 3 bases from V and 1 base from J; bases unmatched to any gene: 8. CDR3 size: 16 residues.

The rearrangement joins TRBV7-2 to TRBJ2-1, with D perhaps TRBD2 (6 bases). Germline V CDR1 and CDR2: SGHTA, FQGNSA. V lost 6 bases and J lost 3, with 15 bases in between. CDR3 length: 15 residues. This CDR3 reads CASSSDYRIYNEQFF. CDR3 nucleotide sequence: TGTGCCAGCAGTTCGGACTACCGAATCTACAATGAGCAGTTCTTC. Drawing the rest from reference TRBV7-2 and TRBJ2-1, the complete variable domain is GAGVSQSPSNKVTEKGKDVELRCDPISGHTALYWYRQSLGQGLEFLIYFQGNSAPDKSGLPSDRFSAERTGGSVSTLTIQRTQQEDSAVYLCASSSDYRIYNEQFFGPGTRLTVL.

The chain employs TRBV5-5 and TRBJ2-1, with 8 positions matching TRBD2. Looked up from germline, CDR1 is SGHKS and CDR2 is YYEKEE (reference sequence). CDR3 size: 16 residues. The junction had 12 bases not matched to a gene; V was cut back by 3 bases and J by 7 bases. The CDR3 reads CASSSGASGRINEQFF. CDR3 DNA sequence: TGTGCCAGCAGCTCCGGTGCCAGCGGGAGAATTAATGAGCAGTTCTTC.

The J gene is TRBJ2-5, the V gene TRBV7-3, with 10 bases matching TRBD2. Trimming removed 5 bases from V and 5 bases from J; junction bases left unmatched: 14. From germline, CDR1 is SGHTA and CDR2 FQGTGA. The length of the CDR3 is 17 residues. CDR3 nucleotide sequence: TGTGCCAGCAGCCCTCAGACTAGCGGGTTTGGTTTTGAGACCCAGTACTTC. Protein: CASSPQTSGFGFETQYF.

This clone was recorded once. This sequence joins TRBV4-2 and TRBJ2-1, with TRBD2 matching over 8 bases. The germline V gene has CDR1 LGHNA and CDR2 YNFKEQ. The J segment lost 10 bases and the V segment lost 0 bases, leaving 8 bases of the junction unmatched. The CDR3 runs to 15 residues. DNA for the CDR3: TGTGCCAGCAGCCAAGATATGACTAGCGCTTGGGAGCAGTTCTTC. Translation gives CASSQDMTSAWEQFF.

This clone showed up just a few times. The V call is TRBV7-8, the J call TRBJ2-3, with 14 bases that match TRBD2. This CDR3 has 16 residues. Germline trimming cut 9 bases from V and 5 bases from J; bases unmatched to any gene: 10. Per the germline V gene, CDR1 is SGHVS and CDR2 is FQNEAQ. CDR3 coding DNA: TGTGCCAGTAGCCGAGGACTAGCGGGAGGCGGAGATACGCAGTATTTT. Residues: CASSRGLAGGGDTQYF.

The CDR3 loop reads CASSSIDRTYEQYF. The CDR3, as DNA: TGTGCCAGCAGCAGCATTGACAGAACCTACGAGCAGTACTTC. This chain uses TRBV7-9 with TRBJ2-7; TRBD1 is a possible D gene (5 bases). CDR3 length equals 14 residues. Germline V gives CDR1 SEHNR, CDR2 FQNEAQ (reference sequence). The V gene lost 5 bases and the J gene lost 2 bases, with 13 bases spanning the gap.

The V call is TRBV10-3, the J call TRBJ1-6; D might be TRBD1 (5 bases). The CDR3 runs 15 residues. The V end was cut by 4 bases, the J end by 9 bases, with 16 bases between. Germline-derived CDR1 and CDR2 are ENHRY and SYGVKD. CDR3 region: CAISGSGGVVSPLHF. CDR3 nucleotides: TGTGCCATCAGTGGGTCCGGGGGTGTGGTTTCACCCCTCCACTTT.

The chain carries TRBV7-6 and TRBJ2-1; 7 bases line up with TRBD2. CDR3 length equals 15 residues. Germline trimming cut 5 bases from V and 4 bases from J; bases unmatched to any gene: 8. Per germline, CDR1 SGHVS and CDR2 FNYEAQ. CDR3 residues: CASSEAGTNYNEQFF. Here the CDR3 DNA reads TGTGCCAGCAGCGAGGCCGGGACTAATTACAATGAGCAGTTCTTC.